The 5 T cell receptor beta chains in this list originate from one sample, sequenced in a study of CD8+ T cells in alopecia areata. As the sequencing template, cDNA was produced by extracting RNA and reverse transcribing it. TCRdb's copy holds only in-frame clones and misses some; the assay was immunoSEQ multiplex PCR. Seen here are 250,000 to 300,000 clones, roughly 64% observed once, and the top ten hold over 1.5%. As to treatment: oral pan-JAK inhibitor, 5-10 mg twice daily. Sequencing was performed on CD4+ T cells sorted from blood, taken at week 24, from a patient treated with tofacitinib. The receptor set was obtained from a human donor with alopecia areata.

The CDR3 region is CASSYTGGRTEAFF. The CDR3 nucleotides read TGTGCCAGCAGTTACACAGGGGGTAGGACTGAAGCTTTCTTT. The gene calls are TRBV27 and TRBJ1-1; 8 bases agree with TRBD1. CDR1 and CDR2 (germline): MNHEY, SMNVEV (reference sequence). The CDR3 covers 14 residues. Losses at the gene ends were 4 bases for V and 5 bases for J; bases not matched to a gene: 6.

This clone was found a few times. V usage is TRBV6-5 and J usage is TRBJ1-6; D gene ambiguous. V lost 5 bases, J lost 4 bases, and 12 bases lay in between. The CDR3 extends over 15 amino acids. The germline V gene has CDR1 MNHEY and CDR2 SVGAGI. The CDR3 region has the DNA TGTGCCAGCAGTAGCGGAGCCACTTATAATTCACCCCTCCACTTT. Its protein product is CASSSGATYNSPLHF.

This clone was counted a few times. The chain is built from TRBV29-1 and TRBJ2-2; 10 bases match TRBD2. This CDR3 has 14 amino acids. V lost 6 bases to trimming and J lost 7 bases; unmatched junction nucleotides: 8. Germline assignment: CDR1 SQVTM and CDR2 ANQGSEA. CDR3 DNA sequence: TGCAGCGTACGAACTAGCGGGGTGGGCGGGGAGCTGTTTTTT. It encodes CSVRTSGVGGELFF.

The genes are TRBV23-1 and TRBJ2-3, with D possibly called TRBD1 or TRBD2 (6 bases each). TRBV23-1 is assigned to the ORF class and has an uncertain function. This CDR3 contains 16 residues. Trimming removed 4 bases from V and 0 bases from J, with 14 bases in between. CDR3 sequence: CASSPRGASSTDTQYF. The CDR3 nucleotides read TGCGCCAGCAGTCCAAGGGGGGCGTCAAGCACAGATACGCAGTATTTT.

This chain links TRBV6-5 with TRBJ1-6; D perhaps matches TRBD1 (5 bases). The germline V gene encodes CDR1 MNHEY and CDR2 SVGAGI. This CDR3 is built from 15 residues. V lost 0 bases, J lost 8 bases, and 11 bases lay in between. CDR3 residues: CASSYSRQGYSPLHF. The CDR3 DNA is TGTGCCAGCAGTTACTCGCGGCAGGGTTATTCACCCCTCCACTTT.